Given below is one T cell receptor (beta chain) in context. These data are taken from a study of blood T cell repertoires in COVID-19. Study background: The United States, Italy and Spain provided the acute and convalescent COVID-19 samples. From T cells, B-cell-depleted T cells, or PBMCs came the material, which was cDNA or gDNA.

Per germline, CDR1 WSHSY and CDR2 SAAADI. The V and J ends lost 8 bases and 5 bases respectively, with 15 bases between them. The CDR3 sequence is 13 residues long. The authors' processing: Reference gene primer amplification gave estimated nucleated cell counts. The method was immunoSEQ multiplex PCR; TCRdb's version includes in-frame clones alone and lacks a portion of them. From that table come the V and J calls and clone size; the DNA was used to work out D and trimming. The sample lists approximately 66,000 clones, around 84% seen once, with 5.5% to 8.5% in the top ten. The specimen sequenced was peripheral blood. The receptor comes from a man over 45 with active COVID-19. The chain employs TRBV10-2 and TRBJ1-1; possibly TRBD1 for D (6 bases). For the CDR3, the DNA is TGCGCCAGCGGGGGGCAGGGAGGGACTGAAGCTTTCTTT. It is translated as CASGGQGGTEAFF.